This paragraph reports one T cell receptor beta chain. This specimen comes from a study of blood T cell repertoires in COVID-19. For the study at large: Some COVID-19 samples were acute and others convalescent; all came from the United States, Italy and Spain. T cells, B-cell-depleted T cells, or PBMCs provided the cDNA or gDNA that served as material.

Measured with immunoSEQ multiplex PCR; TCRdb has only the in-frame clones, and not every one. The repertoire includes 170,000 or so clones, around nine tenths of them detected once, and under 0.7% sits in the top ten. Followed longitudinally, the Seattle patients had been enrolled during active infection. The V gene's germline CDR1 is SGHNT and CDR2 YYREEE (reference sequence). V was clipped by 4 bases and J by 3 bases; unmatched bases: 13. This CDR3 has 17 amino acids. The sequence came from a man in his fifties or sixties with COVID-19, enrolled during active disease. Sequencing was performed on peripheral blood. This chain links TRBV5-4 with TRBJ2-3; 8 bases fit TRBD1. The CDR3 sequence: CASSGTGPSSPTDTQYF. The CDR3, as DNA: TGTGCCAGCAGCGGGACAGGCCCCTCAAGCCCGACAGATACGCAGTATTTT.